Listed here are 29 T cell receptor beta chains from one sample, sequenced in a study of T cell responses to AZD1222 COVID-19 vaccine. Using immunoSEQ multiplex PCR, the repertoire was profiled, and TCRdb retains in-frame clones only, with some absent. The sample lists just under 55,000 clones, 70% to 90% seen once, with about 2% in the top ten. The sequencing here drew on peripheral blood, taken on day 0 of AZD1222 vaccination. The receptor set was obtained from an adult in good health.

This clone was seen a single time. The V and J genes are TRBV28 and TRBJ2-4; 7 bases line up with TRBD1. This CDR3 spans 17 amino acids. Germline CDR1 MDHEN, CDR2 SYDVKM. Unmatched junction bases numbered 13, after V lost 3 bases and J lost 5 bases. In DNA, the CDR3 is TGTGCCAGCAGTTTCACCTCAATCGACAGGGCCCAAAACATTCAGTACTTC. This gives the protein CASSFTSIDRAQNIQYF. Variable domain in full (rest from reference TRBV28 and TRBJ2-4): DVKVTQSSRYLVKRTGEKVFLECVQDMDHENMFWYRQDPGLGLRLIYFSYDVKMKEKGDIPEGYSVSREKKERFSLILESASTNQTSMYLCASSFTSIDRAQNIQYFGAGTRLSVL.

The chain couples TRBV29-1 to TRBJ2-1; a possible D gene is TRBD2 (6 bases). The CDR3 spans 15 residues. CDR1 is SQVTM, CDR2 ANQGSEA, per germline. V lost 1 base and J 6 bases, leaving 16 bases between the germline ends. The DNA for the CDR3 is TGCAGCGTTGAAGTGGGAGGAGTTGTTATCAATGAGCAGTTCTTC. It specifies CSVEVGGVVINEQFF.

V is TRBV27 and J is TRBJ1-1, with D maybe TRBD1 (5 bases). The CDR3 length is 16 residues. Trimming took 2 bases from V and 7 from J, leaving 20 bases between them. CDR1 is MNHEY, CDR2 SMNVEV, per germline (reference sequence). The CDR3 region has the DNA TGTGCCAGCAGTTTAGACATTCCCCCCCAGGGACGTGAAGCTTTCTTT. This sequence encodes CASSLDIPPQGREAFF.

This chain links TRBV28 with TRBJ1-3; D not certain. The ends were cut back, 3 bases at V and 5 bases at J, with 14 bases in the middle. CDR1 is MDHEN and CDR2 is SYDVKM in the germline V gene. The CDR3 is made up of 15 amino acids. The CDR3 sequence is CASSFSPDRRNTIYF. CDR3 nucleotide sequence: TGTGCCAGCAGTTTTTCTCCGGACCGCCGAAACACCATATATTTT. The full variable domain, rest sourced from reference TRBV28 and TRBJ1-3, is DVKVTQSSRYLVKRTGEKVFLECVQDMDHENMFWYRQDPGLGLRLIYFSYDVKMKEKGDIPEGYSVSREKKERFSLILESASTNQTSMYLCASSFSPDRRNTIYFGEGSWLTVV.

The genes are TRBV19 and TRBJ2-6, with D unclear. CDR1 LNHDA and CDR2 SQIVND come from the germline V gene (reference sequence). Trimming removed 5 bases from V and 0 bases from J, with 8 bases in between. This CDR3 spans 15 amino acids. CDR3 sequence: CASSSPVSGANVLTF. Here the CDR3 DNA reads TGTGCCAGTAGTTCCCCAGTCTCTGGGGCCAACGTCCTGACTTTC.

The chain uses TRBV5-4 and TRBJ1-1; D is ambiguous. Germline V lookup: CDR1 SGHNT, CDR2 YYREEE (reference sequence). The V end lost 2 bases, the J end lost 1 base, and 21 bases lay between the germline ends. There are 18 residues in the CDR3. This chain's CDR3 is CASSLESWGGRGNTEAFF. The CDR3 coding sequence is TGTGCCAGCAGCTTAGAGTCATGGGGAGGGCGCGGGAACACTGAAGCTTTCTTT.

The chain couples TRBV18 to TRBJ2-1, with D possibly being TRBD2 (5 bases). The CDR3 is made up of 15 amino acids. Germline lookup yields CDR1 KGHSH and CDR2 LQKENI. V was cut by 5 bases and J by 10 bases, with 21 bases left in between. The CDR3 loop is CASSSRGSGGEEQFF. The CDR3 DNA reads TGTGCCAGCTCATCCAGAGGAAGCGGAGGAGAGGAGCAGTTCTTC. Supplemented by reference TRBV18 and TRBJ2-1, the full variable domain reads NAGVMQNPRHLVRRRGQEARLRCSPMKGHSHVYWYRQLPEEGLKFMVYLQKENIIDESGMPKERFSAEFPKEGPSILRIQQVVRGDSAAYFCASSSRGSGGEEQFFGPGTRLTVL.

The CDR3 loop is CASSEPPTGRAIAGELFF. CDR3 DNA sequence: TGTGCCAGCAGTGAACCCCCGACCGGGAGGGCCATAGCCGGGGAGCTGTTTTTT. The gene calls are TRBV25-1 and TRBJ2-2, with 8 bases lining up with TRBD2. The CDR3 extends over 18 amino acids. CDR1 and CDR2 (germline): MGHDK, SYGVNS. The ends lost 2 bases at V and 6 bases at J; junction bases unmatched: 14.

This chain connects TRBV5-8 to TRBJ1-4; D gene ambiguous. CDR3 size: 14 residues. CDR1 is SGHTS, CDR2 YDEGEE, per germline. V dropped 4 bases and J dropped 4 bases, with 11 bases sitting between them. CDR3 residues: CASSPYGVNEKLFF. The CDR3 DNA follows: TGTGCCAGCAGCCCGTATGGGGTTAATGAAAAACTGTTTTTT.

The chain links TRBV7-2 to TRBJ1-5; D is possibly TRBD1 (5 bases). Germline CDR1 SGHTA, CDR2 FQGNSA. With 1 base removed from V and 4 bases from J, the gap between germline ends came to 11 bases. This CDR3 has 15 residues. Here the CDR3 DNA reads TGTGCCAGCAGCTTAGGACAGTTCCCTAATCAGCCCCAGCATTTT. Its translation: CASSLGQFPNQPQHF. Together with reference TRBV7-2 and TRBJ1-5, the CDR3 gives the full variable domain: GAGVSQSPSNKVTEKGKDVELRCDPISGHTALYWYRQSLGQGLEFLIYFQGNSAPDKSGLPSDRFSAERTGGSVSTLTIQRTQQEDSAVYLCASSLGQFPNQPQHFGDGTRLSIL.

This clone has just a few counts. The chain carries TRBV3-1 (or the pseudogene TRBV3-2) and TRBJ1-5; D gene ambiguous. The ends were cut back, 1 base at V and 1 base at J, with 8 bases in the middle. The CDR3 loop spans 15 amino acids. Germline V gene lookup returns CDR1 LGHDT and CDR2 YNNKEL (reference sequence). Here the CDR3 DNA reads TGTGCCAGCAGCCAAGGTTTGGGAAGCAATCAGCCCCAGCATTTT. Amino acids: CASSQGLGSNQPQHF.

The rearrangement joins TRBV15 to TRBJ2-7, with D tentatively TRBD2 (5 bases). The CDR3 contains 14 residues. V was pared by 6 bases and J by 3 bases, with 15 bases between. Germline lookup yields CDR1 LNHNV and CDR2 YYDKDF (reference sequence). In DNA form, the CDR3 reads TGTGCCACCAGAAAAGGAGTGGGAGACTACGAGCAGTACTTC. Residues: CATRKGVGDYEQYF.

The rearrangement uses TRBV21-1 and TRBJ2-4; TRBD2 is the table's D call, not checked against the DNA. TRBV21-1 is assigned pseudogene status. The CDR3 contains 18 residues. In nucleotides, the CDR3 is TGTGCCAGCAGCAACGGCCCGTCGGGGGGGGTAGCCAAAAACATTCAGTACTTC. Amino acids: CASSNGPSGGVAKNIQYF.

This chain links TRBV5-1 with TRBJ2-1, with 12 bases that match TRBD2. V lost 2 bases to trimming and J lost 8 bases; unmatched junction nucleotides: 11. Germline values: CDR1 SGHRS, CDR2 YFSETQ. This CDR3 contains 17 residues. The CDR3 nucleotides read TGCGCCAGCAGCTTACGGCTAGCGGGAGGGCCCGTGGATGAGCAGTTCTTC. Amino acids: CASSLRLAGGPVDEQFF.

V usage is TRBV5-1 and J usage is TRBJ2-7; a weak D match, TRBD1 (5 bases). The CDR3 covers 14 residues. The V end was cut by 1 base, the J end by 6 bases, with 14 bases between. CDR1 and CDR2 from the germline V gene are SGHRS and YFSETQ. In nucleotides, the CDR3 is TGCGCCAGCAGCTTGACCCCAGGGTTGGTCGAGCAGTACTTC. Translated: CASSLTPGLVEQYF.

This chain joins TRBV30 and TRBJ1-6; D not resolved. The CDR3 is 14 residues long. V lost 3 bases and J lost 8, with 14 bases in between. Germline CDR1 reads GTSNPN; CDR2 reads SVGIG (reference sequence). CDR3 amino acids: CAWSTRGMDSPLHF. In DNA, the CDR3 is TGTGCCTGGAGCACCCGCGGGATGGATTCACCCCTCCACTTT. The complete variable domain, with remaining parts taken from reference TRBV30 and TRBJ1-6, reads SQTIHQWPATLVQPVGSPLSLECTVEGTSNPNLYWYRQAAGRGLQLLFYSVGIGQISSEVPQNLSASRPQDRQFILSSKKLLLSDSGFYLCAWSTRGMDSPLHFGNGTRLTVT.

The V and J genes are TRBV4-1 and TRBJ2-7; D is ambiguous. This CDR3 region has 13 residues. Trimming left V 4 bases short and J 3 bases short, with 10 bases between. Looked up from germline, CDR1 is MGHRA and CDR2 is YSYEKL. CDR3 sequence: CASSRTKDYEQYF. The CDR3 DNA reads TGCGCCAGCAGCCGAACAAAAGACTACGAGCAGTACTTC.

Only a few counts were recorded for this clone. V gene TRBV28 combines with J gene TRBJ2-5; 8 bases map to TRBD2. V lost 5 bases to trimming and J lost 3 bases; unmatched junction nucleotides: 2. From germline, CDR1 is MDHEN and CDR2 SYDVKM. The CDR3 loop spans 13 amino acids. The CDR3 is CASSRGGKETQYF. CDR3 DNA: TGTGCCAGCAGTCGGGGGGGGAAAGAGACCCAGTACTTC.

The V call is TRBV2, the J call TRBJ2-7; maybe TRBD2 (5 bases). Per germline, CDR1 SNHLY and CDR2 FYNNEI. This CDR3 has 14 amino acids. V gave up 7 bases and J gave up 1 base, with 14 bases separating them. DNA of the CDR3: TGTGCCAGCATGGCTCGGGAAACATCCTACGAGCAGTACTTC. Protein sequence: CASMARETSYEQYF.

In DNA, the CDR3 is TGTGCCAGCAGTCCCGGGACAGGGTCCCATGAGCAGTTCTTC. This sequence encodes CASSPGTGSHEQFF. The chain is built from TRBV28 and TRBJ2-1, with TRBD1 matching 9 bases. The CDR3 has 14 amino acids. Germline V gives CDR1 MDHEN, CDR2 SYDVKM. The V and J ends lost 5 bases and 8 bases, in that order; junction bases with no gene match: 7.

The CDR3 here is CASSNSPDSRSNQPQHF. The CDR3 region has the DNA TGTGCCAGCAGCAACAGCCCGGACAGTCGGAGCAATCAGCCCCAGCATTTT. The V and J genes are TRBV7-8 and TRBJ1-5; possibly TRBD1 for D (6 bases). Trimming removed 5 bases from V and 1 base from J, with 18 bases in between. Germline V lookup: CDR1 SGHVS, CDR2 FQNEAQ. The CDR3 totals 17 residues.

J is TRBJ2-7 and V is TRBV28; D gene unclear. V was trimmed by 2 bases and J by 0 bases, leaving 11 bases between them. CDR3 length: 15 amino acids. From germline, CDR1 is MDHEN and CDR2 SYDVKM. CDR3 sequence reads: CASSLKAANSYEQYF. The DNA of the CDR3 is TGTGCCAGCAGTTTAAAGGCCGCCAACTCCTACGAGCAGTACTTC.

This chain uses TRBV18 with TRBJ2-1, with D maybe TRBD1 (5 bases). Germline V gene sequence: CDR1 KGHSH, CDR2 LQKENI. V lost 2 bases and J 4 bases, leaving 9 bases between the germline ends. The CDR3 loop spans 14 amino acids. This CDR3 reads CASSPIQAYNEQFF. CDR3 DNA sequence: TGTGCCAGCTCACCAATACAGGCATACAATGAGCAGTTCTTC. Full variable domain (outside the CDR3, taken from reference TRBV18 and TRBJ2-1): NAGVMQNPRHLVRRRGQEARLRCSPMKGHSHVYWYRQLPEEGLKFMVYLQKENIIDESGMPKERFSAEFPKEGPSILRIQQVVRGDSAAYFCASSPIQAYNEQFFGPGTRLTVL.

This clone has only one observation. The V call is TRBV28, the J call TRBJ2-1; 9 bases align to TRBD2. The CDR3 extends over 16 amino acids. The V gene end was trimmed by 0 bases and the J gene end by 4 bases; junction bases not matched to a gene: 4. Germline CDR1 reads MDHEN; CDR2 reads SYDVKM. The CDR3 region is CASSLWAGGGYNEQFF. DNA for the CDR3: TGTGCCAGCAGTTTATGGGCGGGAGGGGGTTACAATGAGCAGTTCTTC. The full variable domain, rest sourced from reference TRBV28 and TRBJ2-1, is DVKVTQSSRYLVKRTGEKVFLECVQDMDHENMFWYRQDPGLGLRLIYFSYDVKMKEKGDIPEGYSVSREKKERFSLILESASTNQTSMYLCASSLWAGGGYNEQFFGPGTRLTVL.

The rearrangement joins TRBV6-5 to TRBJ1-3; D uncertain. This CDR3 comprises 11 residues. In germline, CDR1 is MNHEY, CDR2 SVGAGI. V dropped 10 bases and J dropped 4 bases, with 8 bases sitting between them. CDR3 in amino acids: CATEPGNTIYF. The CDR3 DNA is TGTGCCACCGAGCCGGGAAACACCATATATTTT.

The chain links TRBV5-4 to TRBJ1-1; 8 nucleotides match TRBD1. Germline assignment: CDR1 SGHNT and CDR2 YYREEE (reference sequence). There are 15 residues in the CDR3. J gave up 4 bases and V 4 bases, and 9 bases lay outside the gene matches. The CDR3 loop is CASSLRTGWSTEAFF. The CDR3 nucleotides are TGTGCCAGCAGCCTCCGGACAGGGTGGTCCACTGAAGCTTTCTTT.

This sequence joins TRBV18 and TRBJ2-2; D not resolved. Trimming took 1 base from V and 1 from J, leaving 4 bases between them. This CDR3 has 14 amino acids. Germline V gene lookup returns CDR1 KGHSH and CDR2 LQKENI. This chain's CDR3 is CASSPLENTGELFF. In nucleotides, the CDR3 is TGTGCCAGCTCACCACTCGAGAACACCGGGGAGCTGTTTTTT.

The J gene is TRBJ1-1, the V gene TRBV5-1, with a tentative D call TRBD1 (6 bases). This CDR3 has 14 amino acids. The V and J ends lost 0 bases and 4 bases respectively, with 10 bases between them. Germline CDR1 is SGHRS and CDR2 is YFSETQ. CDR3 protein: CASSLEGVGTEAFF. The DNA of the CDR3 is TGCGCCAGCAGCTTGGAGGGGGTTGGCACTGAAGCTTTCTTT.

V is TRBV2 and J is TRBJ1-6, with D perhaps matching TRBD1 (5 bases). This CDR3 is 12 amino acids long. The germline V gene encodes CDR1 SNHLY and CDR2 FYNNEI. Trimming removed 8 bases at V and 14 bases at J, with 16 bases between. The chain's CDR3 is CASSPWGLTLHF. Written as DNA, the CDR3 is TGTGCCAGCTCCCCCTGGGGCTTGACCCTCCACTTT.